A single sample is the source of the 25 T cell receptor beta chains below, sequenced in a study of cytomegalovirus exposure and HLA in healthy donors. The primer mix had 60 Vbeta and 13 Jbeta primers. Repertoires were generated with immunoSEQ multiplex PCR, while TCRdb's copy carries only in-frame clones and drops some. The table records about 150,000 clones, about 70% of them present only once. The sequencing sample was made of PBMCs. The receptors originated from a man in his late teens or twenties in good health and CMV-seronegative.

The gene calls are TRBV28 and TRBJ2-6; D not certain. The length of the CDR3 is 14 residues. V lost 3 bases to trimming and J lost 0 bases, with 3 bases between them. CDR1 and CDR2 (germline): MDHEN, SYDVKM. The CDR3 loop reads CASSFYSGANVLTF. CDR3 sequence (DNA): TGTGCCAGCAGTTTCTACTCTGGGGCCAACGTCCTGACTTTC.

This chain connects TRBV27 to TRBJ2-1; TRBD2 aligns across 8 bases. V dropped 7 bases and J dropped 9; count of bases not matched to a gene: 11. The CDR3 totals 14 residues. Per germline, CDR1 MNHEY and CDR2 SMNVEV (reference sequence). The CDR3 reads CASNAAGALSEQFF. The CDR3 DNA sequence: TGTGCCAGCAACGCAGCGGGGGCGTTAAGTGAGCAGTTCTTC.

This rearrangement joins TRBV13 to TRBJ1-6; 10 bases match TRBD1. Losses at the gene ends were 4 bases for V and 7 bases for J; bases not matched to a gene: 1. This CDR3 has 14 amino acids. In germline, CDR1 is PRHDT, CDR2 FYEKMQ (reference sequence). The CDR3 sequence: CASSWDRGNSPLHF. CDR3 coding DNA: TGTGCCAGCAGCTGGGACAGGGGCAATTCACCCCTCCACTTT. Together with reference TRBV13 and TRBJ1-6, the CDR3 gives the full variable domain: AAGVIQSPRHLIKEKRETATLKCYPIPRHDTVYWYQQGPGQDPQFLISFYEKMQSDKGSIPDRFSAQQFSDYHSELNMSSLELGDSALYFCASSWDRGNSPLHFGNGTRLTVT.

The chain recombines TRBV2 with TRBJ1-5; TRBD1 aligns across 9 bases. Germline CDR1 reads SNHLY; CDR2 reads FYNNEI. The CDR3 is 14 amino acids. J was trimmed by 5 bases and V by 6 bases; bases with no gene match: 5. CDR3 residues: CASSPGQGYQPQHF. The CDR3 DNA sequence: TGTGCCAGCAGCCCGGGACAGGGTTATCAGCCCCAGCATTTT.

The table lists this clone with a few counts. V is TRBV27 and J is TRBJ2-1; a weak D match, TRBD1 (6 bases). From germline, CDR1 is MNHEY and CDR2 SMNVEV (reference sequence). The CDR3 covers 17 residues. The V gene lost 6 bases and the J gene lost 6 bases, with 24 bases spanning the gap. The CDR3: CASSPARFTGQGNEQFF. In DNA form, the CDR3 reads TGTGCCAGCAGCCCGGCCCGATTTACAGGGCAAGGCAATGAGCAGTTCTTC.

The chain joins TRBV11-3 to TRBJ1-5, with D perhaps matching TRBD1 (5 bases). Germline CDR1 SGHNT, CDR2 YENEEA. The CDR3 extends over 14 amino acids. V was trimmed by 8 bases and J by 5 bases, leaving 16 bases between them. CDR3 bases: TGTGCCAGCCCTCCCCGGGGGGGGGATCAGCCCCAGCATTTT. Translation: CASPPRGGDQPQHF.

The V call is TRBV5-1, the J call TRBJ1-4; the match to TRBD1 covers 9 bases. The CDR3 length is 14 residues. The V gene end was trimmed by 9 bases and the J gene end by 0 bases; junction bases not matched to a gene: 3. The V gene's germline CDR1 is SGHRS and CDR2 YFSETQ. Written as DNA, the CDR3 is TGCGCCACCGGACAGGGGCCAACTAATGAAAAACTGTTTTTT. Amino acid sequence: CATGQGPTNEKLFF.

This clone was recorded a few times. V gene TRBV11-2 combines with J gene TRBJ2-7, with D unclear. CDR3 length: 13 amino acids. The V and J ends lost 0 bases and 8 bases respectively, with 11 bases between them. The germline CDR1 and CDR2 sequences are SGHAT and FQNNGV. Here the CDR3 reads CASSLDASSQQYF. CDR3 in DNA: TGTGCCAGCAGCTTAGATGCAAGCTCCCAGCAGTACTTC.

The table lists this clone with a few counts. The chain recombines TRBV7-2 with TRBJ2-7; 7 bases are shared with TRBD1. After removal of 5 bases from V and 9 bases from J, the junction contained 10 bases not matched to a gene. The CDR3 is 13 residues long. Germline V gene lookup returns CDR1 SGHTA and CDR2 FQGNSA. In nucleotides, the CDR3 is TGTGCCAGCAGCAAGACAGGGTTTCTGGGGCAGTACTTC. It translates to CASSKTGFLGQYF.

CDR3 DNA: TGTGCCAGTAGTGCCGGTGGGAGGGGCCGAAGGTCAACTAATGAAAAACTGTTTTTT. Translation gives CASSAGGRGRRSTNEKLFF. The chain uses TRBV19 and TRBJ1-4, with a tentative D call TRBD1 (5 bases). Germline V lookup: CDR1 LNHDA, CDR2 SQIVND (reference sequence). Trimming took off 5 bases at V and 0 bases at J, with 22 bases between the two ends. CDR3 length: 19 residues.

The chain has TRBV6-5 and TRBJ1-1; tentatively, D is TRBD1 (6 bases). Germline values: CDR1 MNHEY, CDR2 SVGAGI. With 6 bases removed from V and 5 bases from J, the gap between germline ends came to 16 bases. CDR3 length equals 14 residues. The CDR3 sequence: CASSTQDRATEAFF. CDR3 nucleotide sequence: TGTGCCAGCAGCACCCAGGACAGAGCGACTGAAGCTTTCTTT.

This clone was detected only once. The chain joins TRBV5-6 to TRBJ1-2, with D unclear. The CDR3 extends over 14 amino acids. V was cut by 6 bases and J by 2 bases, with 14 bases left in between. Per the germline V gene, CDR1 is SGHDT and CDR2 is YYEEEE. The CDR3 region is CASIGETRNYGYTF. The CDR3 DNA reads TGTGCCAGCATTGGGGAGACCCGCAACTATGGCTACACCTTC. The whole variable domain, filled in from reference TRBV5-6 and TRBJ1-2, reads DAGVTQSPTHLIKTRGQQVTLRCSPKSGHDTVSWYQQALGQGPQFIFQYYEEEERQRGNFPDRFSGHQFPNYSSELNVNALLLGDSALYLCASIGETRNYGYTFGSGTRLTVV.

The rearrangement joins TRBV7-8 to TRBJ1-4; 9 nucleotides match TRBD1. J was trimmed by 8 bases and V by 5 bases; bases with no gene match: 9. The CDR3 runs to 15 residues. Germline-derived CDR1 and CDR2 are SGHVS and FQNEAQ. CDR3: CASSAADRGREKLFF. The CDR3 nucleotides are TGTGCCAGCAGCGCGGCGGACAGGGGAAGAGAAAAACTGTTTTTT.

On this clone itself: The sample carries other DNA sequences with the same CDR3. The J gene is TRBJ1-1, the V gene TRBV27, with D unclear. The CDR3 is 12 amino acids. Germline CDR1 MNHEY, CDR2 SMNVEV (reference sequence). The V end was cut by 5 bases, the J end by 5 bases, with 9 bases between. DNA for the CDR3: TGTGCCAGCAGTCCTACCGGGACTGAAGCTTTCTTT. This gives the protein CASSPTGTEAFF.

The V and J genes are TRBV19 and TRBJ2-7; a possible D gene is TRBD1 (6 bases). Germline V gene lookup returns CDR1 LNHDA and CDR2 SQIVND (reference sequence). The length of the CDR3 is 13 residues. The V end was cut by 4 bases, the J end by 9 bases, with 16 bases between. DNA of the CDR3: TGTGCCAGTAGTACCCCTGAGGGGGAGATGCAGTACTTC. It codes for CASSTPEGEMQYF.

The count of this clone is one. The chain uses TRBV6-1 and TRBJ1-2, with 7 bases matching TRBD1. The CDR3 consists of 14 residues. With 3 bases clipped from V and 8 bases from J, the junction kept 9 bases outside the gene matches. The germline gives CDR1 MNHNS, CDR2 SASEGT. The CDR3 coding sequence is TGTGCCAGCAGTGATTACGGGACAGCTGGGGGCTACACCTTC. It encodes CASSDYGTAGGYTF.

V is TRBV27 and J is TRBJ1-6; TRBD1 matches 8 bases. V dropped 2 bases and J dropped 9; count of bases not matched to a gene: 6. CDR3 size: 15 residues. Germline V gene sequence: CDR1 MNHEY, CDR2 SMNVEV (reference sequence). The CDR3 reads CASSLADRVSSPLHF. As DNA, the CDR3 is TGTGCCAGCAGTTTAGCGGACAGGGTTTCTTCACCCCTCCACTTT.

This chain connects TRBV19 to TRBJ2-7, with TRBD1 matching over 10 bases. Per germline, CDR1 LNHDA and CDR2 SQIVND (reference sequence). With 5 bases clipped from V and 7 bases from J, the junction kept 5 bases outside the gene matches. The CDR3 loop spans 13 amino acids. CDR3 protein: CASSRQGAGEQYF. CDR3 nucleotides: TGTGCCAGTAGTCGACAGGGGGCAGGGGAGCAGTACTTC.

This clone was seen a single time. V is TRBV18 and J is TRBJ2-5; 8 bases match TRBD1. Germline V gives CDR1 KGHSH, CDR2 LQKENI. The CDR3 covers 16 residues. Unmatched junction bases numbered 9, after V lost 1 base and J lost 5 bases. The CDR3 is CASSPRTGHAGETQYF. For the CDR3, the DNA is TGTGCCAGCTCACCACGGACAGGGCATGCGGGGGAGACCCAGTACTTC.

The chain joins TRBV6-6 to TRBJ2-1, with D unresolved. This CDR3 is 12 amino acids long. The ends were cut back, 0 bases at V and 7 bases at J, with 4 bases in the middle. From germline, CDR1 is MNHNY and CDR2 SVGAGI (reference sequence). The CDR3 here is CASSYSSNEQFF. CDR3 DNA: TGTGCCAGCAGTTACTCTTCTAATGAGCAGTTCTTC.

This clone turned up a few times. The CDR3 loop reads CASSGAGHLVYEQYV. Written as DNA, the CDR3 is TGTGCCAGCAGTGGAGCCGGACATCTGGTCTACGAGCAGTACGTC. The chain carries TRBV6-1 and TRBJ2-7, with D possibly TRBD1 on 5 matching bases. V lost 4 bases and J lost 3, with 16 bases in between. Germline CDR1 is MNHNS and CDR2 is SASEGT. The CDR3 totals 15 residues.

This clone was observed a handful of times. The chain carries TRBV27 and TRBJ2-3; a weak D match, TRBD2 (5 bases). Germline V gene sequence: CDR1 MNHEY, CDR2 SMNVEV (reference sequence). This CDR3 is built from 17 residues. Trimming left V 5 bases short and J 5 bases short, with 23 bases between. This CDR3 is CASSLYRTRTTVDTQYF. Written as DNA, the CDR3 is TGTGCCAGCAGTCTATATAGGACTCGTACTACGGTAGATACGCAGTATTTT.

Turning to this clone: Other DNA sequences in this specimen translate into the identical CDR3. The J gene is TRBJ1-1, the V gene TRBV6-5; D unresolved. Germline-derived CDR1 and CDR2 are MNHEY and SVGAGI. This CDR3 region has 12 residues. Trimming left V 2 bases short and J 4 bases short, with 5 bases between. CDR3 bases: TGTGCCAGCAGTTACGGTAGCACTGAAGCTTTCTTT. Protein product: CASSYGSTEAFF.

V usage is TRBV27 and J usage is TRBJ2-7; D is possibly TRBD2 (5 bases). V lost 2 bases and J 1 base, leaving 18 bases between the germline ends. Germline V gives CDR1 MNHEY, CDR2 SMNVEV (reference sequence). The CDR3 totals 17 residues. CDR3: CASSLRRSEAHSYEQYF. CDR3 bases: TGTGCCAGCAGTTTAAGGAGGTCCGAGGCCCATTCCTACGAGCAGTACTTC.

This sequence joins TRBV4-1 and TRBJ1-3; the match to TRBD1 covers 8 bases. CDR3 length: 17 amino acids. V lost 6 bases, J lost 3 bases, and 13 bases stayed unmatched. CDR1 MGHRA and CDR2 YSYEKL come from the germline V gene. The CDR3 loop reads CASSHGSQGAGGNTIYF. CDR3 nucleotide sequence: TGCGCCAGCAGTCATGGTTCTCAGGGGGCTGGTGGAAACACCATATATTTT.